The 6 T cell receptor beta chains presented below share a single source sample, sequenced in a study of T cells in Graves' hyperthyroidism and ophthalmopathy. Researchers took RNA transcripts and amplified the TCR beta CDR3 regions from them. The TCR CDR3 first-round RT-PCR relied on the HTBI primer set. TCRdb analysed the multiplex PCR reads with MiXCR anew, one entry per CDR3 protein. The table shows under 450,000 distinct CDR3 sequences, with roughly 17% occurring only once. Sequenced input: blood. The receptors originated from a woman aged 30 to 39 with Graves' hyperthyroidism that later progressed to Graves' ophthalmopathy.

This clonotype was seen repeatedly, ten times or more. The V and J genes are TRBV29-1 and TRBJ1-1; 8 bases line up with TRBD1. This CDR3 spans 13 amino acids. Looked up from germline, CDR1 is SQVTM and CDR2 is ANQGSEA. J lost 2 bases, V lost 6 bases, and 5 bases had no gene match. The CDR3 DNA reads as TGCAGCGTGATGACAGGGGTCAACACTGAAGCTTTCTTT. Residues: CSVMTGVNTEAFF.

This chain uses TRBV6-1 with TRBJ1-1, with TRBD1 matching over 9 bases. The germline CDR1 and CDR2 sequences are MNHNS and SASEGT. The CDR3 loop spans 15 amino acids. The junction had 5 bases not matched to a gene; V was cut back by 5 bases and J by 1 base. DNA for the CDR3: TGTGCCAGCAGTCAACAGGGGGCCGGGAACACTGAAGCTTTCTTT. Protein sequence: CASSQQGAGNTEAFF.

This clonotype was counted many times. The V gene is TRBV2, the J gene TRBJ1-2; TRBD1 matches at 9 bases. V lost 6 bases, J lost 2 bases, and 4 bases stayed unmatched. This CDR3 contains 14 residues. Germline V gene lookup returns CDR1 SNHLY and CDR2 FYNNEI. This CDR3 is CASRADRGNYGYTF. CDR3 nucleotides: TGTGCCAGCAGGGCCGACAGGGGGAACTATGGCTACACCTTC.

This clonotype showed up many times. The chain joins TRBV2 to TRBJ2-5; 10 nucleotides match TRBD2. Trimming removed 1 base from V and 4 bases from J; junction bases left unmatched: 6. This CDR3 contains 16 residues. CDR1 SNHLY and CDR2 FYNNEI come from the germline V gene. The CDR3, as DNA: TGTGCCAGCAGTGAAGGGGAGCGGGGGGGTCGAGAGACCCAGTACTTC. Translated: CASSEGERGGRETQYF. The full variable domain, its missing parts supplied by reference TRBV2 and TRBJ2-5, is EPEVTQTPSHQVTQMGQEVILRCVPISNHLYFYWYRQILGQKVEFLVSFYNNEISEKSEIFDDQFSVERPDGSNFTLKIRSTKLEDSAMYFCASSEGERGGRETQYFGPGTRLLVL.

This clonotype was found many times. This chain joins TRBV2 and TRBJ2-3; 8 bases line up with TRBD2. The ends lost 4 bases at V and 2 bases at J; junction bases unmatched: 5. The germline gives CDR1 SNHLY, CDR2 FYNNEI. The CDR3 loop spans 15 amino acids. The CDR3 reads CASSGSSGPTDTQYF. DNA for the CDR3: TGTGCCAGCAGTGGATCTAGCGGGCCCACAGATACGCAGTATTTT.

In this sample, this clonotype turned up many times. V is TRBV11-2 and J is TRBJ1-6; 10 bases are a match to TRBD1. The CDR3 loop spans 19 amino acids. Germline loops: CDR1 SGHAT, CDR2 FQNNGV. The ends lost 0 bases at V and 4 bases at J; junction bases unmatched: 9. CDR3 bases: TGTGCCAGCAGCTTAGATTACCGGGACAGGGGACCATATAATTCACCCCTCCACTTT. This encodes CASSLDYRDRGPYNSPLHF.